A single sample is the source of the 3 T cell receptor beta chains below, sequenced in a study of blood T cell repertoires in COVID-19. Here immunoSEQ multiplex PCR was the method, and the copy in TCRdb shows in-frame clones only, minus some. The table lists about 170,000 clones, 80% to 90% of them singletons. Sequenced material: peripheral blood. Every receptor here comes from a man in his forties or fifties who had recovered from COVID-19.

The chain recombines TRBV28 with TRBJ1-4; D gene ambiguous. Germline CDR1 reads MDHEN; CDR2 reads SYDVKM. The CDR3 is 15 amino acids. Trimming took 6 bases from V and 3 from J, leaving 14 bases between them. The CDR3 region has the DNA TGTGCCAGCAGCCGGGGTGGCAGATCTAATGAAAAACTGTTTTTT. Encoded protein: CASSRGGRSNEKLFF.

J is TRBJ2-5 and V is TRBV5-5; TRBD2 matches at 9 bases. The CDR3 length is 15 residues. V lost 4 bases and J lost 1; bases outside the gene matches: 5. Germline V CDR1 and CDR2: SGHKS, YYEKEE (reference sequence). The CDR3 DNA is TGTGCCAGCAGCATTCTGACTAGCGGCCAAGAGACCCAGTACTTC. This sequence encodes CASSILTSGQETQYF.

The chain employs TRBV19 and TRBJ1-5; D is ambiguous. Trimming took 3 bases from V and 11 from J, leaving 14 bases between them. The CDR3 length is 13 residues. The germline V gene encodes CDR1 LNHDA and CDR2 SQIVND (reference sequence). Here the CDR3 DNA reads TGTGCCAGTAGTATCCACTGGGCCGCGACCCAGCATTTT. Its translation: CASSIHWAATQHF.